These 18 T cell receptor beta chains were all obtained from the same sample, sequenced in a study of Ad26.COV2.S vaccination and SARS-CoV-2 variants. Data came from immunoSEQ multiplex PCR; TCRdb stores just in-frame clones and leaves some out. Of tens of thousands of clones in the sample, approximately 86% are singletons; the top ten hold more than 15%. Sequences were derived from peripheral blood, sampled after recovery from COVID-19. The source is a human donor who had recovered from COVID-19.

This clone was seen a few times. This chain joins TRBV5-5 and TRBJ2-5; 12 bases are shared with TRBD2. There are 17 residues in the CDR3. The V segment lost 1 base and the J segment 5 bases; nucleotides outside the gene matches: 9. From germline, CDR1 is SGHKS and CDR2 YYEKEE (reference sequence). CDR3 sequence (DNA): TGTGCCAGCAGCTTGCTAGCTAGCGGGAGGGCCGGGGAGACCCAGTACTTC. This codes for CASSLLASGRAGETQYF.

V and J are TRBV2 and TRBJ2-6, with D unclear. The CDR3 is made up of 14 amino acids. The germline V gene encodes CDR1 SNHLY and CDR2 FYNNEI. V was shortened by 7 bases and J by 0 bases, with 7 bases between the two germline ends. CDR3 loop: CASTASSGANVLTF. The CDR3 nucleotides read TGTGCCAGCACCGCGAGCTCTGGGGCCAACGTCCTGACTTTC.

The chain uses TRBV7-2 and TRBJ2-7; perhaps D is TRBD1 or TRBD2 (5 bases each). Trimming removed 4 bases from V and 2 bases from J, with 15 bases in between. The germline CDR1 and CDR2 sequences are SGHTA and FQGNSA. The CDR3 is 15 residues long. The CDR3 DNA follows: TGTGCCAGCAGCTCCTCGAGGGGTCCCGCCTACGAGCAGTACTTC. Protein product: CASSSSRGPAYEQYF.

Points on this clone: This same CDR3 is encoded by further DNA sequences in the sample. This chain uses TRBV7-9 with TRBJ1-2, with a tentative D call TRBD1 (6 bases). CDR1 and CDR2 from the germline V gene are SEHNR and FQNEAQ (reference sequence). Trimming took off 5 bases at V and 0 bases at J, with 16 bases between the two ends. The CDR3 consists of 16 residues. This chain's CDR3 is CASSREWGGSNYGYTF. The CDR3 DNA sequence: TGTGCCAGCAGCCGAGAATGGGGGGGCTCTAACTATGGCTACACCTTC.

The rearrangement joins TRBV9 to TRBJ2-1; D not resolved. The CDR3 runs to 12 residues. Trimming left V 6 bases short and J 9 bases short, with 13 bases between. The germline CDR1 and CDR2 sequences are SGDLS and YYNGEE. The CDR3 loop reads CASTPREGEQFF. The CDR3 DNA sequence: TGTGCCAGCACTCCAAGGGAAGGTGAGCAGTTCTTC.

The chain couples TRBV28 to TRBJ1-5; D gene unclear. V gave up 6 bases and J gave up 3 bases, with 6 bases separating them. CDR3 length equals 12 residues. Germline assignment: CDR1 MDHEN and CDR2 SYDVKM. CDR3 in amino acids: CASSPFNQPQHF. CDR3 bases: TGTGCCAGCAGCCCGTTCAATCAGCCCCAGCATTTT.

V and J are TRBV11-2 and TRBJ1-1, with D perhaps TRBD1 (5 bases). V lost 6 bases to trimming and J lost 1 base, with 9 bases between them. The germline V gene encodes CDR1 SGHAT and CDR2 FQNNGV. The CDR3 is 13 amino acids. The CDR3 DNA sequence: TGTGCCAGCAGGTTCGGGGGGAACACTGAAGCTTTCTTT. It is translated as CASRFGGNTEAFF.

The chain recombines TRBV29-1 with TRBJ2-1, with D possibly TRBD1 on 5 matching bases. This CDR3 region has 13 residues. The ends were cut back, 4 bases at V and 6 bases at J, with 13 bases in the middle. Germline CDR1 reads SQVTM; CDR2 reads ANQGSEA. CDR3 DNA sequence: TGCAGCGTTGTTATTCCAGGGCTCAATGAGCAGTTCTTC. Protein product: CSVVIPGLNEQFF.

V usage is TRBV5-1 and J usage is TRBJ2-1, with 12 bases identical to TRBD2. The length of the CDR3 is 15 residues. CDR1 and CDR2 (germline): SGHRS, YFSETQ. V lost 5 bases, J lost 7 bases, and 7 bases stayed unmatched. CDR3 in amino acids: CASSPTSGSGNEQFF. In nucleotides, the CDR3 is TGCGCCAGCAGTCCGACTAGCGGGAGTGGAAATGAGCAGTTCTTC.

The CDR3 nucleotides read TGTGCCAGCAGCGCAGGTTGGGGGTCGACAAACTATGGCTACACCTTC. The encoded protein is CASSAGWGSTNYGYTF. The rearrangement joins TRBV7-9 to TRBJ1-2, with D maybe TRBD1 (5 bases). The germline V gene has CDR1 SEHNR and CDR2 FQNEAQ (reference sequence). V lost 5 bases to trimming and J lost 2 bases, with 18 bases between them. The CDR3 consists of 16 residues. Complete variable domain (other parts from reference TRBV7-9 and TRBJ1-2): DTGVSQNPRHKITKRGQNVTFRCDPISEHNRLYWYRQTLGQGPEFLTYFQNEAQLEKSRLLSDRFSAERPKGSFSTLEIQRTEQGDSAMYLCASSAGWGSTNYGYTFGSGTRLTVV.

A single count supports this clone. The genes are TRBV28 and TRBJ2-7; TRBD1 matches at 10 bases. V gave up 8 bases and J gave up 5 bases; unmatched junction bases: 9. The length of the CDR3 is 14 residues. Per the germline V gene, CDR1 is MDHEN and CDR2 is SYDVKM. CDR3 DNA sequence: TGTGCCAGCGATCCGGGACAGGGGTATGACGAGCAGTACTTC. Translated, it gives CASDPGQGYDEQYF.

This clone was recorded only once. This chain joins TRBV6-1 and TRBJ2-5; D gene unclear. CDR1 and CDR2 from the germline V gene are MNHNS and SASEGT. The V and J ends lost 8 bases and 4 bases respectively, with 20 bases between them. The CDR3 consists of 15 residues. The CDR3 sequence is CASRMDASYGETQYF. CDR3 nucleotides: TGTGCCAGCCGGATGGATGCGAGCTACGGAGAGACCCAGTACTTC.

The V and J genes are TRBV7-9 and TRBJ2-1, with TRBD2 matching 16 bases. V was clipped by 1 base and J by 9 bases; unmatched bases: 12. The CDR3 contains 19 residues. The germline CDR1 and CDR2 sequences are SEHNR and FQNEAQ (reference sequence). CDR3 region: CASSLGLIGTSGRALEQFF. CDR3 bases: TGTGCCAGCAGCTTAGGGTTAATAGGGACTAGCGGGAGGGCTCTTGAGCAGTTCTTC.

Here the CDR3 DNA reads TGTGCCAGCAGCGCTAGCGGGAGGGGTCCCTACGAGCAGTACTTC. It translates to CASSASGRGPYEQYF. V is TRBV7-9 and J is TRBJ2-7; 12 bases agree with TRBD2. The CDR3 runs to 15 residues. The trim removed 5 bases at V and 2 bases at J, leaving 4 bases unmatched. Germline loops: CDR1 SEHNR, CDR2 FQNEAQ (reference sequence). Full variable domain (missing parts from reference TRBV7-9 and TRBJ2-7): DTGVSQNPRHKITKRGQNVTFRCDPISEHNRLYWYRQTLGQGPEFLTYFQNEAQLEKSRLLSDRFSAERPKGSFSTLEIQRTEQGDSAMYLCASSASGRGPYEQYFGPGTRLTVT.

The chain couples TRBV28 to TRBJ1-5; D possibly corresponds to TRBD1 (6 bases). Trimming pared 5 bases from V and 4 bases from J, leaving 12 bases between. In germline, CDR1 is MDHEN, CDR2 SYDVKM. CDR3 length: 14 residues. CDR3 region: CASSPQQGNQPQHF. The CDR3 nucleotides are TGTGCCAGCAGTCCCCAACAGGGAAATCAGCCCCAGCATTTT.

The genes are TRBV9 and TRBJ2-1, with 11 bases that match TRBD2. The CDR3 contains 19 residues. Germline V gene sequence: CDR1 SGDLS, CDR2 YYNGEE. The trim removed 4 bases at V and 3 bases at J, leaving 15 bases unmatched. The CDR3 DNA follows: TGTGCCAGCAGCCCACACACTAGCGGGAGAGGAGCAGGCTACAATGAGCAGTTCTTC. It specifies CASSPHTSGRGAGYNEQFF.

The chain has TRBV28 and TRBJ2-1; TRBD2 matches at 16 bases. Unmatched junction bases numbered 11, after V lost 2 bases and J lost 7 bases. This CDR3 spans 19 amino acids. Germline V gene data show CDR1 as MDHEN and CDR2 as SYDVKM. The CDR3 DNA sequence: TGTGCCAGCAGTTTAGGACCTGGGACTAGCGGGAGGGCCCTAAATGAGCAGTTCTTC. Translation gives CASSLGPGTSGRALNEQFF.

The chain links TRBV19 to TRBJ2-3, with 7 positions matching TRBD2. The V segment lost 3 bases and the J segment 0 bases; nucleotides outside the gene matches: 6. CDR1 and CDR2 from the germline V gene are LNHDA and SQIVND (reference sequence). The CDR3 has 16 residues. The CDR3 region is CASSIFSGASTDTQYF. CDR3 DNA: TGTGCCAGTAGTATCTTCAGCGGGGCCAGCACAGATACGCAGTATTTT.